A selection of T cell receptor beta chains follows, all from one sample in a study of somatic mutations in cytotoxic T cells in rheumatoid arthritis. Clones were sequenced by immunoSEQ multiplex PCR, and TCRdb holds only the in-frame ones, with some missing. The sample includes more than 4,500 clones, roughly 80% of them seen just once. The sequenced sample was CD8+ T cells sorted from blood. Every receptor here comes from a woman aged 45-65 years with rheumatoid arthritis. The CDR3 runs from the conserved cysteine through the conserved F or W. Fields, in order: J gene, D gene, clone size, V gene, CDR3 DNA, CDR3 protein. The D gene is left open where the match is weak. Some rows mark clone size as missing; the rest say once, few, many or name a class of expanded clone.

TRBJ2-7,-,-,TRBV25-1,TGTGCCAGCAGTGAATGGGGGCCCTACGAGCAGTACTTC,CASSEWGPYEQYF
TRBJ1-1,-,few,TRBV30,TGTGCCTGGAGTGCCGGAGGAGGACTTACTGAAGCTTTCTTT,CAWSAGGGLTEAFF
TRBJ1-2,TRBD1,-,TRBV2,TGTGCCCCGTATGAAGTCCAGGGGGACCCATGGGGCTACACCTTC,CAPYEVQGDPWGYTF
TRBJ2-7,TRBD1,-,TRBV7-9,TGTGCCAGCACCTTCGACAGGGGCGAGCAGTACTTC,CASTFDRGEQYF
TRBJ2-6,-,-,TRBV14,TGTGCCAGCAGCCAAGACAGGGGCTACGAAAGCTCTGGGGCCAACGTCCTGACTTTC,CASSQDRGYESSGANVLTF
TRBJ1-1,-,-,TRBV11-3,TGTGCCAGCAGCTTAGCGGGGAACACTGAAGCTTTCTTT,CASSLAGNTEAFF
TRBJ2-3,-,-,TRBV10-3,TGTGCCATCAGTGCCAATAGCGGAGCCGGGGATACGCAGTATTTT,CAISANSGAGDTQYF
TRBJ2-1,-,-,TRBV27,TGTGCCAGCAGTCCGACAGCCGTAGGTGAGCAGTTCTTC,CASSPTAVGEQFF
TRBJ2-7,TRBD1,-,TRBV11-2,TGTGCCAGCAGCCCGGGGACAGACTTCTACGAGCAGTACTTC,CASSPGTDFYEQYF
TRBJ1-1,-,-,TRBV4-1,TGCGCCAGCAGCCAAAGCCGGGGGGACACTGAAGCTTTCTTT,CASSQSRGDTEAFF
TRBJ2-5,-,-,TRBV4-2,TGTGCCAGCAGCCAAGTGGGCCCCCGGGAGACCCAGTACTTC,CASSQVGPRETQYF
TRBJ2-7,-,-,TRBV4-1,TGCGCCAGCAGCCAGGTCCTAGGCTACGAGCAGTACTTC,CASSQVLGYEQYF
TRBJ1-3,-,-,TRBV7-6,TGTGCCAGCAGCTTAGCGTGGGGGGAATTCTACTCTGGAAACACCATATATTTT,CASSLAWGEFYSGNTIYF
TRBJ2-1,-,hyperexpanded,TRBV6-5,TGTGCCAGCGGTTTAGTCGCTCTCAATGAGCAGTTCTTC,CASGLVALNEQFF
TRBJ1-5,-,-,TRBV27,TGTGCCAGCAGTTTATCTAGGGGTTCACTTCAGCCCCAGCATTTT,CASSLSRGSLQPQHF
TRBJ1-6,-,-,TRBV5-4,TGTGCCAGCAGCTTCTTCACTGATTCACCCCTCCACTTT,CASSFFTDSPLHF
TRBJ2-1,-,-,TRBV25-1,TGTGCCAGCAGTGAATATTACGGGACTGCTAGATCCTACAATGAGCAGTTCTTC,CASSEYYGTARSYNEQFF
TRBJ2-7,-,-,TRBV28,TGTGCCAGCAGTCCCGTAGAATCCTACGAGCAGTACTTC,CASSPVESYEQYF
TRBJ1-2,TRBD1,few,TRBV5-8,TGTGCCAGCAGCCTTGGACAGGGGAGCTACACCTTC,CASSLGQGSYTF
TRBJ2-7,TRBD1,-,TRBV2,TGTGCCAGCAGACAAACAATAGGACAGGGGGGAACTTACGAGCAGTACTTC,CASRQTIGQGGTYEQYF
TRBJ2-6,TRBD2,-,TRBV15,TGTGCCACCAGCAGGGACCTAGCGGTTTTCTCTGGGGCCAACGTCCTGACTTTC,CATSRDLAVFSGANVLTF
TRBJ2-7,-,-,TRBV7-7,TGTGCTAGCAGCTTAGACCAGGGCTACGAGCAGTACTTC,CASSLDQGYEQYF
TRBJ1-5,-,-,TRBV4-1,TGCGCCAGCAGCCCCGAGGACAGTTCAAATCAGCCCCAGCATTTT,CASSPEDSSNQPQHF
TRBJ2-1,TRBD2,-,TRBV10-2,TGCGCCAGCTACCGGACTAGCGGGGAAAATGAGCAGTTCTTC,CASYRTSGENEQFF
TRBJ2-1,-,-,TRBV6-1,TGTGCCAGCAGTGTGGGGCCGACTGAGCAGTTCTTC,CASSVGPTEQFF
TRBJ2-7,-,-,TRBV28,TGTGCCAGCAGTCCTTTGGGCAGGGGCGAGACCTACGAGCAGTACTTC,CASSPLGRGETYEQYF
TRBJ1-1,TRBD1,-,TRBV27,TGTGCCAGCAGTTTCACCGGGACAGGTTATGCTTTCTTT,CASSFTGTGYAFF
TRBJ1-2,TRBD1,-,TRBV30,TGTGCCTGGAGTGGGGGGACAGGCCCCTCCTATGGCTACACCTTC,CAWSGGTGPSYGYTF